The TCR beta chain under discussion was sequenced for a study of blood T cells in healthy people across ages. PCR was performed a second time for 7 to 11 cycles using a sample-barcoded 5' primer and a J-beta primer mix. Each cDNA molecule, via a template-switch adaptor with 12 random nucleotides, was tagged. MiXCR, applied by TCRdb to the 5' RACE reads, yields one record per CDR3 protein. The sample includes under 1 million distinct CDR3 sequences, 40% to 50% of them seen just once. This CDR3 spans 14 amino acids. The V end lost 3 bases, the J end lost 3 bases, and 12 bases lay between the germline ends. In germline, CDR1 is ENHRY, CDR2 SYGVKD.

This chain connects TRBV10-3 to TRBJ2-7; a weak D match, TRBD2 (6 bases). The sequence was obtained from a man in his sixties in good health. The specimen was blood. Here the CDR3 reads CAISDGGSFYEQYF. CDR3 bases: TGTGCCATCAGTGATGGGGGGTCCTTCTACGAGCAGTACTTC.